The present TCR beta chain was sequenced within a study of cytomegalovirus exposure and HLA in healthy donors. Study-wide results and limits: Testing in vitro showed a few CMV-associated chains specific for CMV antigens. In the 130 or so validation repertoires, a later analysis found that first-cohort TCR clusters tended to co-occur.

Assay used: immunoSEQ multiplex PCR; TCRdb lists only in-frame clones, some missing. The sample shows approximately 71,000 clones, 90% to 95% of them seen only once. Germline CDR1 LNHDA, CDR2 SQIVND (reference sequence). This CDR3 region has 13 residues. The V and J ends lost 6 bases and 8 bases, in that order; junction bases with no gene match: 6. On this clone: Its specificity is unknown.

The clonotype was recovered from a man aged 18 to 35 in good health and CMV-seronegative. The chain recombines TRBV19 with TRBJ2-1; the match to TRBD2 covers 8 bases. Sequenced sample: PBMCs. This CDR3 is CASRESGSYEQFF. CDR3 bases: TGTGCCAGTAGGGAAAGCGGGAGCTATGAGCAGTTCTTC.